This TCR beta chain is from a study of Ad26.COV2.S vaccination and SARS-CoV-2 variants (dated by TCRdb to 2020 to 2022). For context, the study as a whole: TCRbeta repertoire sequencing was used to assess the specificity and breadth of SARS-CoV-2-reactive T cell receptors after Ad26.COV2.S vaccination. A total of about 30 samples were included in the TCR-sequenced set, comprising around 19 Ad26.COV2.S vaccine recipients, 5 placebo recipients and 8 SARS-CoV-2 convalescent individuals.

The immunoSEQ Assay was the method used to sequence TCRbeta CDR3 regions. After extraction, genomic DNA underwent amplification by bias-controlled multiplex PCR, followed by high-throughput sequencing. Concerning the study's data processing: To quantify the absolute abundance of each unique TCRbeta CDR3 region, sequences were collapsed and filtered. T cell fraction was estimated by normalizing TCRbeta template counts to usable DNA, which was measured by amplifying reference genes present in all nucleated cells. Repertoire TCRs were annotated as SARS-CoV-2-specific by exact matching of V gene, CDR3 amino acid sequence and J gene to a known reactive TCR set. MIRA supplied the reference SARS-CoV-2 TCR set, which was filtered for enrichment in COVID-19-positive ImmuneCODE repertoires so that public or cross-reactive TCRs were removed. Using the MIRA antigens, annotated TCRs were further analysed by specific ORF or by position within an ORF. Breadth was defined as annotated unique rearrangements over total unique productive rearrangements; depth was the summed frequency of those rearrangements. Group comparisons of TCR breadth used two-sided Wilcoxon rank-sum tests. Entries here come from immuneACCESS through TCRdb and include only in-frame sequences with V and J called. Some clones fail to appear in such tables; in the studies checked, an unresolved V gene covers under half of the shortfall, and the cause of the remainder is unknown. V and J calls and clone size are copied from that table; D and trimming were computed from the DNA. The table for this sample lists about 350,000 clones; about 90% of them were counted only once. 3.9% of the sample is held by the ten biggest clonotypes.

Reading the label with the study, this specimen's time point is: individuals recovered from natural SARS-CoV-2 infection. Findings and caveats that apply to the study as a whole: Substantial breadth of spike-specific CD8+ and CD4+ T cell responses was reported after vaccination. Non-spike TCR breadth was comparable between vaccine and placebo recipients, consistent with the vaccine containing only spike. According to the authors, total T cell responses may have been underestimated by the TCR breadth and depth analyses. Higher spike-specific TCR breadth was observed in Ad26.COV2.S recipients than in placebo recipients (P = 0.0014).

As encoded in the germline V gene, CDR1 is SGHTA while CDR2 is FQGNSA. At the junction V is shortened by 5 bases and J by 10 bases, with 15 bases in between. The CDR3 numbers 14 residues from cysteine through phenylalanine. Solely the CDR3 DNA is kept, with 42 bases framed from the first base. As to this clone: The clone's antigen remains unknown. The record has no base qualities; no much larger clone is one base away.

This receptor was identified in a human donor who had recovered from COVID-19. Material: peripheral blood, obtained after recovery from COVID-19. The chain employs TRBV7-2 and TRBJ1-6; D gene: possibly TRBD1, on 6 matching bases. The nucleotides are TGTGCCAGCAGCACACAGGGTACCAACTCACCCCTCCACTTT. Its translation is CASSTQGTNSPLHF.